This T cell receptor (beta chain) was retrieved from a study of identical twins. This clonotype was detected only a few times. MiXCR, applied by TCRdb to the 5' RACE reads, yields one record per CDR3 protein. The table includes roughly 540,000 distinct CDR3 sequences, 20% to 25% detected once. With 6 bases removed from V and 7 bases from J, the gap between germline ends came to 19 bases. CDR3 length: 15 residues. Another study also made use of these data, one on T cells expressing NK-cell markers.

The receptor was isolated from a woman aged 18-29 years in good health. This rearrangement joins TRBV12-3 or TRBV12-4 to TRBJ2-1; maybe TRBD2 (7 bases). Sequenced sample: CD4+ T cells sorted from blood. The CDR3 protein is CASRSTGGKGNEQFF. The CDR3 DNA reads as TGTGCCAGCAGGTCGACGGGGGGCAAGGGAAATGAGCAGTTCTTC.